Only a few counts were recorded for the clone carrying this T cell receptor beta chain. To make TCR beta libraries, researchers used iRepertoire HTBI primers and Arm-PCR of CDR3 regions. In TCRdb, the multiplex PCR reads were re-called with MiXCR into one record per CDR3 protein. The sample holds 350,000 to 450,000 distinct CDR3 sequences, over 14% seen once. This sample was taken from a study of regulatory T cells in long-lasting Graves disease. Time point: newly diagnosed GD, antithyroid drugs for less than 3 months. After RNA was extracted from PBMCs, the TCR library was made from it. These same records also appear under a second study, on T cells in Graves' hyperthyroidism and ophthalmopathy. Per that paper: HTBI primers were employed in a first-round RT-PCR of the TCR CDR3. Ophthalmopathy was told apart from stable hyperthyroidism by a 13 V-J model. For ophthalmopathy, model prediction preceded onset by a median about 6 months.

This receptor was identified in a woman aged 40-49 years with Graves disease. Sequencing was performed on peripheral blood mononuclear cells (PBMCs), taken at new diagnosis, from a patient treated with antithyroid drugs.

CDR3 amino acids: CASSPRGTGLMTGLYGYTF. DNA of the CDR3: TGTGCCAGCAGTCCTAGGGGGACAGGGTTGATGACAGGATTGTATGGCTACACCTTC. The rearrangement joins TRBV6-1 to TRBJ1-2; TRBD1 aligns across 9 bases. The V gene's germline CDR1 is MNHNS and CDR2 SASEGT. The CDR3 loop spans 19 amino acids. J lost 5 bases, V lost 5 bases, and 21 bases had no gene match.